Here is one TCR beta chain with its context. Its antigen remains unidentified. These data are taken from a study of cytomegalovirus exposure and HLA in healthy donors. Broader study findings: Reportedly, fewer N-insertions than the approximately 700-donor mean appeared in an Asian-associated ancestry cluster in a later analysis.

The PCR made use of 60 Vbeta and 13 Jbeta primers. Generated by immunoSEQ multiplex PCR, the TCRdb table keeps only in-frame clones and is missing some. The table includes more than 140,000 clones, around 79% detected once. The receptor's source is a man aged 25 to 45 in good health and CMV-seropositive. Material: PBMCs.

The CDR3 DNA reads TGTGCCAGCAGTTACTCAGGTAGCGGGACCTCCTACGAGCAGTACTTC. It yields the protein CASSYSGSGTSYEQYF. The chain is built from TRBV6-6 and TRBJ2-7; TRBD2 matches 8 bases. The junction had 4 bases not matched to a gene; V was cut back by 0 bases and J by 0 bases. The CDR3 sequence is 16 residues long. The germline V gene encodes CDR1 MNHNY and CDR2 SVGAGI (reference sequence).